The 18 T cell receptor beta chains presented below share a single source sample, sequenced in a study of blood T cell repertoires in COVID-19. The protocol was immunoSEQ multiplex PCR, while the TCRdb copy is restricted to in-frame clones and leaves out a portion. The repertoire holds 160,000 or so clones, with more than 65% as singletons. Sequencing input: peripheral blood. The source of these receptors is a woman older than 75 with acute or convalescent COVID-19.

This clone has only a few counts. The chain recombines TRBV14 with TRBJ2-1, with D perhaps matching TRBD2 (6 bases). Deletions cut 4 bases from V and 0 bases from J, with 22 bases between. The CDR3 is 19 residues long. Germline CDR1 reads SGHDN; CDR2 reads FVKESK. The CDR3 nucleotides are TGTGCCAGCAGCCTCCGAATGGGCCGGATGGACTACTCCTACAATGAGCAGTTCTTC. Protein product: CASSLRMGRMDYSYNEQFF.

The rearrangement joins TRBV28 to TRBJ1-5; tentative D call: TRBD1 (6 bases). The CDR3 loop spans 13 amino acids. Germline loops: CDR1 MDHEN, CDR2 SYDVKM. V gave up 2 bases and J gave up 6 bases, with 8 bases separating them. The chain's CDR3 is CASSLGRGQPQHF. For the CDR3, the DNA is TGTGCCAGCAGTTTAGGCAGGGGTCAGCCCCAGCATTTT.

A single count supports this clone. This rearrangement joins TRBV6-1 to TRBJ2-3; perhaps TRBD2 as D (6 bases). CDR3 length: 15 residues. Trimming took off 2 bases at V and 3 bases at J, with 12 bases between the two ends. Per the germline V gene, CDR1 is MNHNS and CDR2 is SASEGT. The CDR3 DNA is TGTGCCAGCAGTGAATCTGTGGGGGGAACAGATACGCAGTATTTT. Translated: CASSESVGGTDTQYF.

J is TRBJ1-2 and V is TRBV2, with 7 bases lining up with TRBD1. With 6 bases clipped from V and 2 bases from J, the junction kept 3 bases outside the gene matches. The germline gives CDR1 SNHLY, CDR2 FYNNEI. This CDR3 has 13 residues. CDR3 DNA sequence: TGTGCCAGCAGCGGGACAGCCAACTATGGCTACACCTTC. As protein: CASSGTANYGYTF.

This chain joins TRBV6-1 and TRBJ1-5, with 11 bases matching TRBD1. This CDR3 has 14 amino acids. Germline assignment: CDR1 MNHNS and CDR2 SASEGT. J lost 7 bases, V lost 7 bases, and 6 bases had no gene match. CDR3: CASTRDRGSQPQHF. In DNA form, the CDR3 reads TGTGCCAGCACCCGGGACAGGGGGTCCCAGCCCCAGCATTTT.

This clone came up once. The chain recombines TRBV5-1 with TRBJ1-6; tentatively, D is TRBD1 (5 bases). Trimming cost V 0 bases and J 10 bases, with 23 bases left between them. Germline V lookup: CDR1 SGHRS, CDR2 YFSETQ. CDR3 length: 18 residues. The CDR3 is CASSLGLSGNRRGSPLHF. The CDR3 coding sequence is TGCGCCAGCAGCTTGGGATTGTCTGGGAACAGGAGGGGCTCACCCCTCCACTTT.

Written as DNA, the CDR3 is TGTGCCAGCAGCTACCCCGGACAGGGGAAGGAGGATGGCTACACCTTC. Translated: CASSYPGQGKEDGYTF. The gene calls are TRBV7-2 and TRBJ1-2; TRBD1 aligns across 9 bases. CDR3 length equals 16 residues. Germline CDR1 SGHTA, CDR2 FQGNSA. V dropped 4 bases and J dropped 6; count of bases not matched to a gene: 12.

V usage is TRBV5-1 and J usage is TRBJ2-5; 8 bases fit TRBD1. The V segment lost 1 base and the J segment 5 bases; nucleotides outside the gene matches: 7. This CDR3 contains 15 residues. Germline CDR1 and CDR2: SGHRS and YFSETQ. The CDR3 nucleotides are TGCGCCAGCAGCTTGCAAAAGGGGGACAGGGAGACCCAGTACTTC. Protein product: CASSLQKGDRETQYF.

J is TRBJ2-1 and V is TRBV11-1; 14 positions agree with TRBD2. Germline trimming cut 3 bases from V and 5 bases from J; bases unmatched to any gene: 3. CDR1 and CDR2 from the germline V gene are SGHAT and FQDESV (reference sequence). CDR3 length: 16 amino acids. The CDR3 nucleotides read TGTGCCAGCAGCTTCTCGACTAGCGGGAGGGACAATGAGCAGTTCTTC. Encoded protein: CASSFSTSGRDNEQFF.

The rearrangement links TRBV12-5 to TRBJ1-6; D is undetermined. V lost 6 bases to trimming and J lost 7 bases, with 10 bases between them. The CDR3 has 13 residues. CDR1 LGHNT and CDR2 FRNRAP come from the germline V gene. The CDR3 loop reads CASGRAWNSPLHF. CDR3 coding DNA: TGTGCTAGTGGGCGGGCCTGGAATTCACCCCTCCACTTT.

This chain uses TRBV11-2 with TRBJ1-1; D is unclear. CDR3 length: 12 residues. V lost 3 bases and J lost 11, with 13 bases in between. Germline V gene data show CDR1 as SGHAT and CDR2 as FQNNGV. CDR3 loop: CASSFGWLSAFF. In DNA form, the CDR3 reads TGTGCCAGCAGCTTCGGGTGGCTAAGTGCTTTCTTT.

The CDR3 sequence is CSVVSGRGGYEQYF. The DNA of the CDR3 is TGCAGCGTTGTTTCCGGGAGGGGGGGCTACGAGCAGTACTTC. This chain joins TRBV29-1 and TRBJ2-7; 8 bases line up with TRBD2. This CDR3 contains 14 residues. Germline CDR1 SQVTM, CDR2 ANQGSEA. V was pared by 4 bases and J by 3 bases, with 8 bases of the junction left unmatched.

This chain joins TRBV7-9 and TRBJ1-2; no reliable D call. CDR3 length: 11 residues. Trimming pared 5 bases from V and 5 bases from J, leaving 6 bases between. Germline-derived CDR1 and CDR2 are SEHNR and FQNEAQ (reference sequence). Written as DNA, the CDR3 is TGTGCCAGCAGCCCCGGGTATGGCTACACCTTC. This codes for CASSPGYGYTF.

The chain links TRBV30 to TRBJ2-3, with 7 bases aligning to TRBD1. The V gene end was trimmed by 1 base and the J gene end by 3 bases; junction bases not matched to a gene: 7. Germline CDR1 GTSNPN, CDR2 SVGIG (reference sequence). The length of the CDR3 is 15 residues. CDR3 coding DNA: TGTGCCTGGAGTGAGAGGACAGGAGGAACAGATACGCAGTATTTT. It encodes CAWSERTGGTDTQYF.

The CDR3 region has the DNA TGTGCCAGCAGTTACTCGAGATTTTACCAGCCCCAGCATTTT. This sequence encodes CASSYSRFYQPQHF. V gene TRBV6-5 combines with J gene TRBJ1-5; D remains unclear. Germline assignment: CDR1 MNHEY and CDR2 SVGAGI. CDR3 length: 14 residues. V lost 0 bases to trimming and J lost 7 bases, with 10 bases between them.

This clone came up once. The CDR3 reads CASSYSTQGYGNTIYF. The DNA of the CDR3 is TGTGCCAGCAGTTACTCGACGCAGGGTTATGGAAACACCATATATTTT. The genes are TRBV6-5 and TRBJ1-3; tentative D call: TRBD1 (5 bases). The CDR3 runs to 16 residues. In germline, CDR1 is MNHEY, CDR2 SVGAGI. The ends were cut back, 0 bases at V and 3 bases at J, with 12 bases in the middle.

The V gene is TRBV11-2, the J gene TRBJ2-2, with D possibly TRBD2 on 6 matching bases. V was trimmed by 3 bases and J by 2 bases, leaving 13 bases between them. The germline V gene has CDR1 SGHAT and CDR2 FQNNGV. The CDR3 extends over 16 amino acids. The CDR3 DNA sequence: TGTGCCAGCAGCTTCCCCAGCGGGTTCAACACCGGGGAGCTGTTTTTT. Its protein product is CASSFPSGFNTGELFF.

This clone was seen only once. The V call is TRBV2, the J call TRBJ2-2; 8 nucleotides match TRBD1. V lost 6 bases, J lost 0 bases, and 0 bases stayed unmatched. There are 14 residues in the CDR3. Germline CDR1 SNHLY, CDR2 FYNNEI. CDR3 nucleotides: TGTGCCAGCAGACAGGGGGCGAACACCGGGGAGCTGTTTTTT. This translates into CASRQGANTGELFF. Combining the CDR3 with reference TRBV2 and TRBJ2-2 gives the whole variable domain EPEVTQTPSHQVTQMGQEVILRCVPISNHLYFYWYRQILGQKVEFLVSFYNNEISEKSEIFDDQFSVERPDGSNFTLKIRSTKLEDSAMYFCASRQGANTGELFFGEGSRLTVL.